The sample holds a few counts of the clone carrying this TCR beta chain. The data derive from a study of shared clonotypes between healthy human individuals. Germline values: CDR1 MGHRA, CDR2 YSYEKL. The CDR3 contains 16 residues. The V end was cut by 2 bases, the J end by 7 bases, with 17 bases between. Repertoires were generated with immunoSEQ multiplex PCR, while TCRdb's copy carries only in-frame clones and drops some. The sample consists of about 87,000 clones, about 45% of them appearing once. The TCR was taken from a woman aged 40 to 50 in good health. Some clones in this sample may be carry-over from other donors' samples. The rearrangement uses TRBV4-1 and TRBJ1-4; D remains ambiguous. What was sequenced was PBMCs. The CDR3 here is CASSQKMGLRGEKLFF. DNA for the CDR3: TGCGCCAGCAGCCAAAAGATGGGTCTGCGGGGTGAAAAACTGTTTTTT.